The 9 T cell receptor beta chains below come from one sample, sequenced in a study of T cells in Graves' hyperthyroidism and ophthalmopathy. From RNA transcripts, TCR beta CDR3 regions were amplified. First-round RT-PCR of the TCR CDR3 relied on the HTBI primer set. A single record per CDR3 protein comes from TCRdb applying MiXCR to the multiplex PCR reads. Among approximately 870,000 distinct CDR3 sequences listed, over 35% were seen once. Sample: blood. These receptors all come from a man aged 18 to 29 with Graves' hyperthyroidism.

This clonotype was counted once. The chain uses TRBV29-1 and TRBJ1-5; TRBD1 might be the D (5 bases). This CDR3 region has 12 residues. V shed 7 bases and J shed 7 bases, with 14 bases lying between them. Germline CDR1 reads SQVTM; CDR2 reads ANQGSEA. CDR3 sequence reads: CSGAGSGQPQHF. The DNA for the CDR3 is TGCAGCGGGGCGGGATCAGGGCAGCCCCAGCATTTT. The variable domain in full, completed from reference TRBV29-1 and TRBJ1-5, reads SAVISQKPSRDICQRGTSLTIQCQVDSQVTMMFWYRQQPGQSLTLIATANQGSEATYESGFVIDKFPISRPNLTFSTLTVSNMSPEDSSIYLCSGAGSGQPQHFGDGTRLSIL.

Ten or more counts support this clonotype. The germline gene is not matched at one end of the junction; a read error may be the cause. V is TRBV5-1 and J is TRBJ2-7, with unresolved D. Germline-derived CDR1 and CDR2 are SGHRS and YFSETQ. This CDR3 has 12 residues. The CDR3 DNA sequence: TGTGCCAGCAGCTTAGACCACTACGAGCAGTACTTC. It specifies CASSLDHYEQYF.

This clonotype was seen a few times. The chain's CDR3 is CASSLDRGWEQYF. CDR3 in DNA: TGTGCCAGCAGCCTAGACAGGGGGTGGGAGCAGTACTTC. The chain has TRBV7-2 and TRBJ2-7; 9 bases match TRBD1. The V gene's germline CDR1 is SGHTA and CDR2 FQGNSA. Losses at the gene ends were 5 bases for V and 7 bases for J; bases not matched to a gene: 6. The CDR3 has 13 amino acids.

Written as DNA, the CDR3 is TGTGCCAGCAGTGTCAGGGCGGGAAGGGCCAACGTCCTGACTTTC. This codes for CASSVRAGRANVLTF. V gene TRBV12-3 or TRBV12-4 combines with J gene TRBJ2-6; D is possibly TRBD2 (6 bases). The CDR3 totals 15 residues. V was pared by 5 bases and J by 5 bases, with 13 bases between.

The chain couples TRBV20-1 to TRBJ2-3, with D uncertain. V lost 0 bases to trimming and J lost 4 bases, with 8 bases between them. This CDR3 spans 13 amino acids. In germline, CDR1 is DFQATT, CDR2 SNEGSKA (reference sequence). The CDR3 DNA sequence: TGCAGTGCTAGAGATGGCTTTCCAGATACGCAGTATTTT. This sequence encodes CSARDGFPDTQYF.

This clonotype was seen more than once but under ten times. V is TRBV4-1 and J is TRBJ1-1, with D hard to call. V was pared by 1 base and J by 5 bases, with 14 bases between. This CDR3 has 15 residues. Per germline, CDR1 MGHRA and CDR2 YSYEKL. The DNA for the CDR3 is TGCGCCAGCAGCCAAGTTTGGGGTAAAGGTACTGAAGCTTTCTTT. Protein sequence: CASSQVWGKGTEAFF.

V is TRBV7-9 and J is TRBJ1-1; perhaps TRBD1 as D (6 bases). The CDR3 has 18 residues. Trimming took 5 bases from V and 0 from J, leaving 22 bases between them. Germline assignment: CDR1 SEHNR and CDR2 FQNEAQ (reference sequence). CDR3 in amino acids: CASSPRRAGESVNTEAFF. The CDR3 DNA reads TGTGCCAGCAGCCCAAGGAGGGCAGGGGAAAGCGTGAACACTGAAGCTTTCTTT.

This clonotype was counted a single time. This chain joins TRBV11-1 and TRBJ1-4; 9 bases line up with TRBD1. Losses at the gene ends were 5 bases for V and 3 bases for J; bases not matched to a gene: 4. The CDR3 extends over 15 amino acids. CDR1 and CDR2 from the germline V gene are SGHAT and FQDESV (reference sequence). The CDR3 sequence is CASSQGTGPNEKLFF. CDR3 DNA: TGTGCCAGCAGCCAGGGGACAGGGCCTAATGAAAAACTGTTTTTT.

The chain is built from TRBV7-9 and TRBJ1-6; D unresolved. From germline, CDR1 is SEHNR and CDR2 FQNEAQ (reference sequence). The V and J ends lost 6 bases and 12 bases respectively, with 18 bases between them. CDR3 size: 14 residues. This CDR3 reads CASSAREGYRPLHF. For the CDR3, the DNA is TGTGCCAGCAGTGCTAGAGAAGGGTATAGACCCCTCCACTTT.